The T cell receptor beta chain under discussion was sequenced for a study of CD8+ T cells in alopecia areata. Stated treatment: oral pan-JAK inhibitor, 5-10 mg twice daily. Only a few counts were recorded for this clone. Trimming removed 1 base at V and 1 base at J, with 2 bases between. CDR1 and CDR2 (germline): SGHRS, YFSETQ. This CDR3 region has 12 residues. Reverse transcribed after extraction, RNA yielded cDNA as the sequencing template. Profiling relied on immunoSEQ multiplex PCR, and the TCRdb table lists in-frame clones only, not all of them. The table shows about 210,000 clones, with under 70% occurring only once.

This clonotype originated in a human donor with alopecia areata. The sample here was CD4+ T cells sorted from blood, taken at week 4, from a patient treated with tofacitinib. This sequence joins TRBV5-1 and TRBJ2-5; no definite D call. The CDR3 reads CASSLIQETQYF. As DNA, the CDR3 is TGCGCCAGCAGCTTGATCCAAGAGACCCAGTACTTC. Full variable domain (remainder filled in from reference TRBV5-1 and TRBJ2-5): KAGVTQTPRYLIKTRGQQVTLSCSPISGHRSVSWYQQTPGQGLQFLFEYFSETQRNKGNFPGRFSGRQFSNSRSEMNVSTLELGDSALYLCASSLIQETQYFGPGTRLLVL.